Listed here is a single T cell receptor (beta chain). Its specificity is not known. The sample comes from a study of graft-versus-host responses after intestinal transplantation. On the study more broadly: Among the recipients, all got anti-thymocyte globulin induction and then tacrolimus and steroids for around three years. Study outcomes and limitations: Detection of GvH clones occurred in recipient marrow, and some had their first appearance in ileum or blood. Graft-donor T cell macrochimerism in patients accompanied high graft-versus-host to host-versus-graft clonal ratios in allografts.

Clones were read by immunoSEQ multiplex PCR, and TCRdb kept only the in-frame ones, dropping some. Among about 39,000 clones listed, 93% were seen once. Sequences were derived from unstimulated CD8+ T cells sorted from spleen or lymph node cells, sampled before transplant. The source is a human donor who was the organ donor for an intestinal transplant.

CDR3 in amino acids: CASPPLRVGNIQYF. CDR3 DNA: TGTGCCAGCCCTCCCCTCAGGGTAGGAAACATTCAGTACTTC. This chain joins TRBV18 and TRBJ2-4; D is perhaps TRBD1 (5 bases). This CDR3 is built from 14 residues. The germline CDR1 and CDR2 sequences are KGHSH and LQKENI. V was clipped by 8 bases and J by 6 bases, with 17 bases between them.